A selection of T cell receptor beta chains follows, all from one sample in a study of early T cells in non-severe SARS-CoV-2 infection. TCRdb independently ran MiXCR on the 5' RACE reads; one entry per CDR3 protein. The data contain tens of thousands of distinct CDR3 sequences, approximately 9.4% of them seen just once; the ten biggest clones take up more than 12%. The specimen was whole blood. These receptor sequences come from an adult who was a healthcare worker with PCR-confirmed SARS-CoV-2 infection or an uninfected control (not recorded which). CDR3s include the opening cysteine and the closing phenylalanine or tryptophan. The D gene is left open where the match is weak. Some rows have no size entry. The others give once, few or many, or a class for an expanded clone.

NA	TRBV12-3/TRBV12-4	TRBJ2-4	many	TGTGCCAGCAGTTTAGCGCCTAGTCCATCAGGTTACTTC	CASSLAPSPSGYF
NA	TRBV11-3	TRBJ2-2	many	NA	CASSSARVPGSCFF
TRBD1	TRBV7-9	TRBJ2-6	NA	TGTGCCAGCAGCCTCTGGACAGGGCTGGGCTCTGGGGCCAACGTCCTGACTTTC	CASSLWTGLGSGANVLTF
TRBD1	TRBV29-1	TRBJ2-7	few	TGCAGCGTGATGGGACAGAGCTACGAGCAGTACTTC	CSVMGQSYEQYF
TRBD1	TRBV7-9	TRBJ1-1	many	TGTGCCAGCAGCCGGGCCGGGACAGCCGGCACTGAAGCTTTCTTT	CASSRAGTAGTEAFF
NA	TRBV12-3/TRBV12-4	TRBJ2-3	many	TGTGCCAGCAGTTTGGGGCCAGGGGGGACGCAGTATTTT	CASSLGPGGTQYF
NA	TRBV2	TRBJ1-1	many	TGTGCCAGCACGCCGCGGGCGGGACTGGTTGAACCTTTCTTT	CASTPRAGLVEPFF
NA	TRBV6-6	TRBJ1-1	NA	TGTGCCAGCAGTGACCAGACACGCCGGTCGGGCACTGAAGCTTTCTTT	CASSDQTRRSGTEAFF
NA	TRBV5-6	TRBJ1-2	many	TGTGCCAGCAGCTTCGACGCAGGCGGCGCTGGCTACACCTTC	CASSFDAGGAGYTF
TRBD2	TRBV6-5	TRBJ2-1	NA	TGTGCCAGCAGCTACCTAGCGGACGGAGAGCAGTTCTTC	CASSYLADGEQFF
TRBD1	TRBV5-6	TRBJ2-1	NA	TGTGCCAGCAGCTTGGGACAGGGGTACAATGAGCAGTTCTTC	CASSLGQGYNEQFF
TRBD2	TRBV5-1	TRBJ2-1	many	TGCGCCAGCCAAGCTAGCGGGAGTGAGCAGTTCTTC	CASQASGSEQFF
NA	TRBV3-2	TRBJ2-5	few	TGTGCCAGCAGCAAGCGGGGACAGGGGCCCCGAAAGACCCAGTACTTC	CASSKRGQGPRKTQYF
NA	TRBV5-1	TRBJ1-2	many	TGCGCCAGCAGCTTGCTTGACAGCAACTATGGCTACACCTTC	CASSLLDSNYGYTF
NA	TRBV15	TRBJ1-4	many	TGTGCCACCAGCAGGCTCGCGGGGCAACCCCCTGAAAAACTGTTTTTT	CATSRLAGQPPEKLFF
TRBD1	TRBV6-5	TRBJ1-4	many	TGTGCCAGCAGTTACCGGCCGGGACAGGGGAATGAAAAACTGTTTTTT	CASSYRPGQGNEKLFF
TRBD2	TRBV11-2	TRBJ2-2	many	TGTGCCAGCAGCTTAATCGGGAGGGCAAAGACCGGGGAGCTGTTTTTT	CASSLIGRAKTGELFF
TRBD1	TRBV7-2	TRBJ1-2	few	TGTGCCAGCAGCTTTAGACAGGGGAGGTGGTATGGCTACACCTTC	CASSFRQGRWYGYTF
TRBD1	TRBV27	TRBJ2-5	many	TGTGCCAGCAGCCGAAGTGGGACAGGGGGCAGAGAGACCCAGTACTTC	CASSRSGTGGRETQYF
NA	TRBV11-2	TRBJ2-5	many	TGTGCCAGCAGCTTAGGGCCCGGGGGCTTTTCCCCCGAGACCCAGTACTTC	CASSLGPGGFSPETQYF
NA	TRBV7-2	TRBJ2-4	NA	TGTGCCAGCAGCCGCCTGCCGCTAGCGAACCGAGCCAAAAACATTCAGTACTTC	CASSRLPLANRAKNIQYF
TRBD1	TRBV6-1	TRBJ2-1	many	TGTGCCAGCAGAGAGGGACAGCCCACGTTC	CASREGQPTF
NA	TRBV2	TRBJ1-2	many	TGTGCCAGCAGTGTCGGGGGAACCTATGGCTACACCTTC	CASSVGGTYGYTF
NA	TRBV6-6	TRBJ1-2	NA	TGTGCCAGCCGCCACGGGGCAGAATTATATGGCTACACCTTC	CASRHGAELYGYTF
TRBD1	TRBV10-3	TRBJ1-6	NA	TGTGCCATCAGTCCCGGGACAGAGACGTCACCCCTCCACTTT	CAISPGTETSPLHF
TRBD1	TRBV6-5	TRBJ2-1	few	TGTGCCAGCAGTTACTGGACAGGAACTAATGAGCAGTTCTTC	CASSYWTGTNEQFF
TRBD2	TRBV27	TRBJ2-7	many	TGTGCCAGCAGGCCCTACGGGACTAGCGTACATACCCCCTCCTACGAGCAGTACTTC	CASRPYGTSVHTPSYEQYF
NA	TRBV12-3/TRBV12-4	TRBJ1-5	many	TGTGCCAGCAGTCTACAGGAAAATCAGCCCCAGCATTTT	CASSLQENQPQHF
NA	TRBV28	TRBJ2-4	few	TGTGCCAGCAGGGTAGGGAGGCGCTTTGCCAAAAACATTCAGTACTTC	CASRVGRRFAKNIQYF
NA	TRBV18	TRBJ1-2	many	TGTGCCAGCTCACCATCACAACTACAGGGAAACTATGGCTACACCTTC	CASSPSQLQGNYGYTF
NA	TRBV10-3	TRBJ1-6	few	TGTGCCATCAGTGAGGGTCGGGGGGTTAATTCACCCCTCCACTTT	CAISEGRGVNSPLHF
NA	TRBV6-5	TRBJ2-7	many	TGTGCCAGCAGCCGACAGGGAGGCTCCTACGAGCAGTACTTC	CASSRQGGSYEQYF
NA	TRBV2	TRBJ2-2	medium-sized	TGTGCCAGCAGCCCTACGGGGCCCCCAGGCGGGGAGCTGTTTTTT	CASSPTGPPGGELFF
NA	TRBV29-1	TRBJ2-1	NA	TGCAGCGTTGATCGGGGAAGCAATGAGCAGTTCTTC	CSVDRGSNEQFF
NA	TRBV29-1	TRBJ1-4	few	TGCAGCGTCCGCCTGGGAGATGAAAAACTGTTTTTT	CSVRLGDEKLFF
NA	TRBV27	TRBJ1-4	many	TGTGCCAGCAGTCGCCTCTTGGACGGTGAAAAACTGTTTTTT	CASSRLLDGEKLFF
NA	TRBV7-2	TRBJ2-7	many	TGTGCCAGCAGCGTCCCTAGCTACGAGCAGTACTTC	CASSVPSYEQYF